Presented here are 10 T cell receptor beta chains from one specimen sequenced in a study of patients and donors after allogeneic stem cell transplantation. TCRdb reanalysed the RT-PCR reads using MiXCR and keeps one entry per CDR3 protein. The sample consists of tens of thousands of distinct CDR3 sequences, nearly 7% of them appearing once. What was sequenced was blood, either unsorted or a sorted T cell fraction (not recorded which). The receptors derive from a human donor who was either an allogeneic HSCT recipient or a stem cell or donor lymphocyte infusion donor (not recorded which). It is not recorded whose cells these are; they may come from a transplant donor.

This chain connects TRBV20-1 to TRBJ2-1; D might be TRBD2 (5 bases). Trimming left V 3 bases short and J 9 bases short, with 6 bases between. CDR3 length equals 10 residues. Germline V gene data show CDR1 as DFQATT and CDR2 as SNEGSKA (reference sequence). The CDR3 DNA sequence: TGCAGTGCTAGGGGGAGTGAGCAGTTCTTC. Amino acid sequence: CSARGSEQFF.

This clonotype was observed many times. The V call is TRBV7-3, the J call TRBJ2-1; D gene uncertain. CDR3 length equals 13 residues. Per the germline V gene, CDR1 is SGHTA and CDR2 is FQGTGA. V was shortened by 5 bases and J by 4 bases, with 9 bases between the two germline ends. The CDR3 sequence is CASSLVHYNEQFF. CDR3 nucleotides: TGTGCCAGCAGCCTGGTACATTACAATGAGCAGTTCTTC.

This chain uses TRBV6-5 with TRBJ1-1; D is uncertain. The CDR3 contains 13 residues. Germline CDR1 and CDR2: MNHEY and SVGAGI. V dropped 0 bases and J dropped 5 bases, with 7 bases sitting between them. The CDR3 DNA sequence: TGTGCCAGCAGTTACTCAAAAAGGACTGAAGCTTTCTTT. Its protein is CASSYSKRTEAFF.

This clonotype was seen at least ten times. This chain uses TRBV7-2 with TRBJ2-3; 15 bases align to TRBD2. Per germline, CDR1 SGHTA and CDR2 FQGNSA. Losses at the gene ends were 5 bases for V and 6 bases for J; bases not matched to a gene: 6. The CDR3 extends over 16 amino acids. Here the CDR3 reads CASSVGTSGRLDTQYF. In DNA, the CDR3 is TGTGCCAGCAGCGTTGGGACTAGCGGGAGGTTGGATACGCAGTATTTT.

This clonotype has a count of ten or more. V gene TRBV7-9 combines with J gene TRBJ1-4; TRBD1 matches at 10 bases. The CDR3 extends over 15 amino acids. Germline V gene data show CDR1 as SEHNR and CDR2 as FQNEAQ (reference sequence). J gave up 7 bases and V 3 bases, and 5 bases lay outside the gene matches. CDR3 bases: TGTGCCAGCAGCTTCCGACAGGGGGCGAGTGAAAAACTGTTTTTT. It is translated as CASSFRQGASEKLFF.

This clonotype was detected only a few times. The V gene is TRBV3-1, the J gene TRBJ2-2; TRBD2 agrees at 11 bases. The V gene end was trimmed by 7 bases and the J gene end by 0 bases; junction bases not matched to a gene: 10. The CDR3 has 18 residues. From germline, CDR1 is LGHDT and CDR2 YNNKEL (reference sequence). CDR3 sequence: CASTGLAGTPPNTGELFF. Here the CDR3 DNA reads TGTGCCAGCACCGGACTAGCGGGCACCCCCCCGAACACCGGGGAGCTGTTTTTT.

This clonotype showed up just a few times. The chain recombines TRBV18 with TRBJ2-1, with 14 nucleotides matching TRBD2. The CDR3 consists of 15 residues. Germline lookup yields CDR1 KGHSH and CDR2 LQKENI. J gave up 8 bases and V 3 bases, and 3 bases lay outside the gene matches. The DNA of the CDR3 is TGTGCCAGCTCACCGCCGGGACTAGCGGGAGATGAGCAGTTCTTC. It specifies CASSPPGLAGDEQFF.

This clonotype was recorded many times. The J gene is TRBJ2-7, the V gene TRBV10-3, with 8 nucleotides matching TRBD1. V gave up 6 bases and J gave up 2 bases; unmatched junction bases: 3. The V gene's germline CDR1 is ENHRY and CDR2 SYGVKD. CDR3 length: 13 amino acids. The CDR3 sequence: CAIRAQGAYEQYF. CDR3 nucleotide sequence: TGTGCCATCAGGGCACAGGGGGCCTACGAGCAGTACTTC.

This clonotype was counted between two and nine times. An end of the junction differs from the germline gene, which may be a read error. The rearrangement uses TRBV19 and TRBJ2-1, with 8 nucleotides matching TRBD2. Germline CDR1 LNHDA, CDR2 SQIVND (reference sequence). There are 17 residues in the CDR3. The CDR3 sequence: CASRISSGPLSYNEQFF. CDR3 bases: TGTGCAAGTAGAATTTCTAGCGGGCCCCTCTCCTACAATGAGCAGTTCTTC.

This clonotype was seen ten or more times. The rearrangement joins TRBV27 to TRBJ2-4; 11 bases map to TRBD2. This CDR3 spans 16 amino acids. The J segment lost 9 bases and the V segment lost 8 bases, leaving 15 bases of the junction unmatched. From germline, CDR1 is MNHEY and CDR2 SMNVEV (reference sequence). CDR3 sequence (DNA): TGTGCCAGCCAATTTCCGACTAGCGGGATCTGTGGCATTCAGTACTTC. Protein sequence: CASQFPTSGICGIQYF.